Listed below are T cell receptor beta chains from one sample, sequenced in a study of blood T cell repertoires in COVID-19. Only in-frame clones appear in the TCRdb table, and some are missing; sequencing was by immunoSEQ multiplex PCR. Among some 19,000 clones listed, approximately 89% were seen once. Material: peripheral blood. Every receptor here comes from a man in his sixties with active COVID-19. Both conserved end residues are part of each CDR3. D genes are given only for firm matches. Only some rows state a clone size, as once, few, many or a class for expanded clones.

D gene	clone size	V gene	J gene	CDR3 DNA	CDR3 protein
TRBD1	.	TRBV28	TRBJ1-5	TGTGCCAGCAGTTTCGTCCCGGGACAGGGGGGGAATCAGCCCCAGCATTTT	CASSFVPGQGGNQPQHF
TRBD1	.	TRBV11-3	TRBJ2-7	TGTGCCAGCAGCTTGGTTTTCGTAGACAGGGAAACCGAGCAGTACTTC	CASSLVFVDRETEQYF
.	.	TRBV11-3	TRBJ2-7	TGTGCCAGCAGCGCCGGTAGCAACTACGAGCAGTACTTC	CASSAGSNYEQYF
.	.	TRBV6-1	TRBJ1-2	TGTGCCAGCAGTGAGCCAGGGTTCGGCTACACCTTC	CASSEPGFGYTF
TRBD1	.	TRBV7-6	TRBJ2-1	TGTGCCAGCAGCTCGACAGGGGGGATGTTCTTC	CASSSTGGMFF
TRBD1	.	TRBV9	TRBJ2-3	TGTGCCAGCAGCGAATGGGACAGCGGCACAGATACGCAGTATTTT	CASSEWDSGTDTQYF
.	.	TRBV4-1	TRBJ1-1	TGCGCCAGCAGCCAAGATCGGGGGAGGACACCTGGGGCTTTCTTT	CASSQDRGRTPGAFF
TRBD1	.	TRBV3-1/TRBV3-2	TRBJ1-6	TGTGCCAGCAGCCAAGATCGGCCAGGGGGAGTTAATAATTCACCCCTCCACTTT	CASSQDRPGGVNNSPLHF
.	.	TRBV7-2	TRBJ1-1	TGTGCCAGCAGCCCCAGTATGAACACTGAAGCTTTCTTT	CASSPSMNTEAFF
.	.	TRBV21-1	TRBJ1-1	TGTGCCAGCAGCAAAGCGGGCGTACGGGCCAGGGGAGCGTGGGGAGCTTTCTTT	CASSKAGVRARGAWGAFF
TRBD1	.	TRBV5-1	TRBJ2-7	TGCGCCAGCAGCGATCAGGGGGCTACATCGGGCGAGCAGTACTTC	CASSDQGATSGEQYF
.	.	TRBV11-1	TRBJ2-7	TGTGCCAGCAGCTTAGCTCAGAACTACGAGCAGTACTTC	CASSLAQNYEQYF
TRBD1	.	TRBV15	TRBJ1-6	TGTGCCACCAGCTGGGACAGGGGGAATTCACCCCTCCACTTT	CATSWDRGNSPLHF
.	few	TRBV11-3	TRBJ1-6	TGTGCCAGCAGCTTAGTTGCGTTCGGGGGTTCACCCCTCCACTTT	CASSLVAFGGSPLHF
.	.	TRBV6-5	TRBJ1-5	TGTGCCAGCAGTCGTGACAGGTTGAATCAGCCCCAGCATTTT	CASSRDRLNQPQHF
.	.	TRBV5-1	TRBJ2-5	TGCGCCAGCACTAGGGGGGGGCCTAGGGAGACCCAGTACTTC	CASTRGGPRETQYF
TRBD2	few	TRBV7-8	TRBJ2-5	TGTGCCGCGGCGAGGACTAGCGGGGGGGCCGGGGAGACCCAGTACTTC	CAAARTSGGAGETQYF
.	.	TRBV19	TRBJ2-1	TGTGCCAGTGCCAATGGCGGCTCCTACAATGAGCAGTTCTTC	CASANGGSYNEQFF
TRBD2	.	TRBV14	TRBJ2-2	TGTGCCAGCAGCCCAGGGACTAGCTACGGCACCGGGGAGCTGTTTTTT	CASSPGTSYGTGELFF
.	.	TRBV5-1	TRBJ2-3	TGCGCCAGCAGCTTGGAGCGGCCCGTCACAGATACGCAGTATTTT	CASSLERPVTDTQYF
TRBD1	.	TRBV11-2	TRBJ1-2	TGTGCCAGCAGCCCCGGGACAGGTGCCCATGGCTACACCTTC	CASSPGTGAHGYTF
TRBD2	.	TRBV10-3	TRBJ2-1	TGTGCCATCAGCAAAAGGGTGGGACTAGCGGGAGACAATGAGCAGTTCTTC	CAISKRVGLAGDNEQFF
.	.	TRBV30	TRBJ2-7	TGTGCCTGGAGCCGGAGGGGCTACGAGCAGTACTTC	CAWSRRGYEQYF
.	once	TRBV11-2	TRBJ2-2	TGTGCCACCCAGGCCTGGGGGCTAACCGGGGAGCTGTTTTTT	CATQAWGLTGELFF
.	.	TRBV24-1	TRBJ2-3	TGTGCCACCAGTGATCCCCAGACGACAGTGGATACGCAGTATTTT	CATSDPQTTVDTQYF
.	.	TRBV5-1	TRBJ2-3	TGCGCCAGCAGCTTGGCACAGCGCACAGATACGCAGTATTTT	CASSLAQRTDTQYF
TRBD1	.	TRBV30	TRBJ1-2	TGTGCCTGGACTTTTGACAGGGTCAATGGCTACACCTTC	CAWTFDRVNGYTF
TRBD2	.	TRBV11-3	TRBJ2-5	TGTGCCAGCGGGCCTAGCGGGGAGACCCAGTACTTC	CASGPSGETQYF
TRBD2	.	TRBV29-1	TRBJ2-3	TGCAGCGTTGAAGGCGGACTAGCGGGGGCCCCGGATACGCAGTATTTT	CSVEGGLAGAPDTQYF
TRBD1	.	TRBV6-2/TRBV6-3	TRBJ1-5	TGTGCCAGCAGTCAAGGGGGCTGGCATCAGCCCCAGCATTTT	CASSQGGWHQPQHF
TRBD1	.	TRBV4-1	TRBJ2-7	TGCGCCAGCAGCCAAGATTTCTCGGCAGGGGGCAGGGAGCAGTACTTC	CASSQDFSAGGREQYF
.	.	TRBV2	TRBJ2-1	TGTGCCAGCAGTCGGGACTGGCTAGGGCAGTTCTTC	CASSRDWLGQFF
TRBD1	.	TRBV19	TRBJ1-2	TGTGCCAGTGTCCCGGGACAGGGGAACGGCTACACCTTC	CASVPGQGNGYTF
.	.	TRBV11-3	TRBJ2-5	TGTGCCAGCAGCTTGGGCCAACAAGAGACCCAGTACTTC	CASSLGQQETQYF
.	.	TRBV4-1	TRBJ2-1	TGCGCCAGCAGCCAAGAAGTCAGGAACTCCTACAATGAGCAGTTCTTC	CASSQEVRNSYNEQFF
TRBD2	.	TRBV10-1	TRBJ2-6	TGCGCCAGCAGTGAGTTTCAGCGGGAGGTTTGCTCTGGGGCCAACGTCCTGACTTTC	CASSEFQREVCSGANVLTF
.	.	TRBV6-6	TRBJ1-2	TGTGCCAGCAGTTACCGGGGTGGCTATGGCTACACCTTC	CASSYRGGYGYTF
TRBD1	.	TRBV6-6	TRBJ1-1	TGTGCCAGCAGGGCGGACAGGGGTAACACTGAAGCTTTCTTT	CASRADRGNTEAFF
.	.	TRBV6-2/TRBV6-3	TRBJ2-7	TGTGCCAGCAGTTTCGCGGACAGCTTTGGCCCCTACGAGCAGTACTTC	CASSFADSFGPYEQYF
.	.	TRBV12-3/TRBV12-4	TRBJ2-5	TGTGCCAGCAGTTTTGGGCAAAAAGAGACCCAGTACTTC	CASSFGQKETQYF